These 23 T cell receptor beta chains share one sample of origin, sequenced in a study of cytomegalovirus exposure and HLA in healthy donors. Amplification used 60 Vbeta primers and 13 Jbeta primers. The protocol was immunoSEQ multiplex PCR, while the TCRdb copy is restricted to in-frame clones and leaves out a portion. This sample carries about 170,000 clones, roughly 80% of them seen once, and the ten largest clones take about 2%. The sample was PBMCs. These receptors all stem from a male donor in good health and CMV-seronegative.

This clone was observed a single time. The chain links TRBV5-8 to TRBJ2-7; D is possibly TRBD1 (6 bases). The CDR3 is 15 amino acids. With 4 bases removed from V and 0 bases from J, the gap between germline ends came to 14 bases. Germline values: CDR1 SGHTS, CDR2 YDEGEE. CDR3 DNA sequence: TGTGCCAGCAGCATCCAGGGGCCCCTCTCCTACGAGCAGTACTTC. Translated: CASSIQGPLSYEQYF.

The chain couples TRBV5-1 to TRBJ2-2; the match to TRBD2 covers 7 bases. Germline V lookup: CDR1 SGHRS, CDR2 YFSETQ. CDR3 length: 15 residues. V trimming: 4 bases; J trimming: 8 bases; junction bases outside the gene matches: 11. For the CDR3, the DNA is TGCGCCAGCAGCGTCGACTTGGCGGGGGTAGGGGAGCTGTTTTTT. Amino acids: CASSVDLAGVGELFF. The full variable domain, its missing parts supplied by reference TRBV5-1 and TRBJ2-2, is KAGVTQTPRYLIKTRGQQVTLSCSPISGHRSVSWYQQTPGQGLQFLFEYFSETQRNKGNFPGRFSGRQFSNSRSEMNVSTLELGDSALYLCASSVDLAGVGELFFGEGSRLTVL.

V is TRBV5-6 and J is TRBJ2-4, with TRBD2 matching 8 bases. Trimming at V came to 4 bases and at J to 6 bases, leaving 6 bases not matched to a gene. CDR3 length: 14 residues. CDR1 is SGHDT and CDR2 is YYEEEE in the germline V gene. CDR3 residues: CASSPTAGVNIQYF. The CDR3 DNA reads TGTGCCAGCAGCCCGACAGCGGGAGTAAACATTCAGTACTTC. The full variable domain, rest sourced from reference TRBV5-6 and TRBJ2-4, is DAGVTQSPTHLIKTRGQQVTLRCSPKSGHDTVSWYQQALGQGPQFIFQYYEEEERQRGNFPDRFSGHQFPNYSSELNVNALLLGDSALYLCASSPTAGVNIQYFGAGTRLSVL.

About this clone itself: The same CDR3 can be traced to other DNA sequences in this sample. This chain links TRBV18 with TRBJ1-2; tentative D call: TRBD1 (5 bases). Germline loops: CDR1 KGHSH, CDR2 LQKENI. Trimming cost V 5 bases and J 1 base, with 11 bases left between them. The CDR3 totals 14 residues. CDR3 amino acids: CASSAGQGNYGYTF. The CDR3 DNA reads TGTGCCAGCTCAGCCGGGCAGGGTAACTATGGCTACACCTTC.

The table lists this clone with a few counts. The rearrangement joins TRBV6-1 to TRBJ1-2, with no clear D. Trimming took off 1 base at V and 0 bases at J, with 3 bases between the two ends. The CDR3 sequence is 13 residues long. Per germline, CDR1 MNHNS and CDR2 SASEGT. CDR3 nucleotide sequence: TGTGCCAGCAGTGAAGGCGCTAACTATGGCTACACCTTC. This encodes CASSEGANYGYTF.

The V gene is TRBV9, the J gene TRBJ2-1; TRBD1 agrees at 8 bases. V shed 3 bases, J shed 5 bases, and the junction held 7 bases outside the gene matches. Germline V gives CDR1 SGDLS, CDR2 YYNGEE. The CDR3 runs to 15 residues. The CDR3 here is CASSESGTGNNEQFF. CDR3 sequence (DNA): TGTGCCAGCAGCGAATCCGGGACAGGAAACAATGAGCAGTTCTTC.

This clone was picked up one time. V usage is TRBV6-5 and J usage is TRBJ2-1; 10 bases line up with TRBD1. This CDR3 comprises 16 residues. CDR1 MNHEY and CDR2 SVGAGI come from the germline V gene. J gave up 5 bases and V 3 bases, and 7 bases lay outside the gene matches. The CDR3 reads CASSYFRDRGNNEQFF. The CDR3 nucleotides read TGTGCCAGCAGTTATTTCAGGGACAGGGGCAACAATGAGCAGTTCTTC.

This clone has more than one count but fewer than ten. This rearrangement joins TRBV27 to TRBJ1-1; possibly TRBD1 for D (5 bases). The germline V and J ends were trimmed by 8 bases and 0 bases, with 13 bases remaining between them. Germline CDR1 reads MNHEY; CDR2 reads SMNVEV (reference sequence). This CDR3 has 14 amino acids. The CDR3 loop is CASRTGLMNTEAFF. DNA for the CDR3: TGTGCCAGCCGAACAGGCCTCATGAACACTGAAGCTTTCTTT.

This chain uses TRBV5-1 with TRBJ2-2; tentatively, D is TRBD2 (6 bases). Germline loops: CDR1 SGHRS, CDR2 YFSETQ. The CDR3 runs to 16 residues. Trimming cost V 0 bases and J 5 bases, with 14 bases left between them. The CDR3 sequence: CASSLGSGVRTGELFF. Written as DNA, the CDR3 is TGCGCCAGCAGCTTGGGTTCGGGGGTCCGGACCGGGGAGCTGTTTTTT.

The chain carries TRBV10-1 and TRBJ2-1; 7 bases fit TRBD1. Unmatched junction bases numbered 3, after V lost 0 bases and J lost 7 bases. This CDR3 spans 14 amino acids. Germline V gives CDR1 WNHNN, CDR2 SYGVQD (reference sequence). CDR3 sequence: CASSESTGWNEQFF. The CDR3, as DNA: TGCGCCAGCAGTGAGTCGACAGGGTGGAATGAGCAGTTCTTC.

As to this clone: One end of the junction fails to match germline, which may point to a read error. CDR3 sequence (DNA): TGTTCCAGCAGCTTTTCCCCGGGACAGAACACTGAAGCTTTCTTT. Translation gives CSSSFSPGQNTEAFF. The chain uses TRBV7-9 and TRBJ1-1; the D gene is possibly TRBD1 (6 bases). Per germline, CDR1 SEHNR and CDR2 FQNEAQ (reference sequence). This CDR3 comprises 15 residues. Drawing the rest from reference TRBV7-9 and TRBJ1-1, the complete variable domain is DTGVSQNPRHKITKRGQNVTFRCDPISEHNRLYWYRQTLGQGPEFLTYFQNEAQLEKSRLLSDRFSAERPKGSFSTLEIQRTEQGDSAMYLCSSSFSPGQNTEAFFGQGTRLTVV.

V is TRBV10-3 and J is TRBJ1-5; D not certain. The germline V and J ends were trimmed by 2 bases and 4 bases, with 3 bases remaining between them. There are 12 residues in the CDR3. The germline gives CDR1 ENHRY, CDR2 SYGVKD. The CDR3: CAISEVNQPQHF. The DNA of the CDR3 is TGTGCCATCAGTGAGGTAAATCAGCCCCAGCATTTT.

This clone was seen only once. The V call is TRBV19, the J call TRBJ2-5; tentative D call: TRBD1 (6 bases). V lost 6 bases to trimming and J lost 2 bases, with 16 bases between them. The CDR3 spans 15 residues. Germline V gene data show CDR1 as LNHDA and CDR2 as SQIVND (reference sequence). CDR3: CASSPTTGLQETQYF. CDR3 bases: TGTGCCAGTAGCCCTACGACAGGTTTGCAAGAGACCCAGTACTTC.

The genes are TRBV5-1 and TRBJ1-2, with D unclear. The CDR3 has 13 amino acids. The V gene lost 4 bases and the J gene lost 3 bases, with 10 bases spanning the gap. The germline V gene has CDR1 SGHRS and CDR2 YFSETQ. In DNA form, the CDR3 reads TGCGCCAGCAGCCCGGAGGCAGACTATGGCTACACCTTC. The encoded protein is CASSPEADYGYTF.

This rearrangement joins TRBV4-3 to TRBJ1-2; D not resolved. The CDR3 sequence is 13 residues long. V was cut by 1 base and J by 4 bases, with 7 bases left in between. CDR1 is LGHNA and CDR2 is YSLEER in the germline V gene. CDR3 nucleotide sequence: TGCGCCAGCAGCCAAGCTACCGGCTATGGCTACACCTTC. Protein product: CASSQATGYGYTF.

The chain is built from TRBV5-6 and TRBJ2-3; TRBD1 matches 7 bases. Germline loops: CDR1 SGHDT, CDR2 YYEEEE. V dropped 0 bases and J dropped 7; count of bases not matched to a gene: 11. This CDR3 has 16 residues. Written as DNA, the CDR3 is TGTGCCAGCAGCTTGGTCGCACAGGGGCCCGGCTATACGCAGTATTTT. Residues: CASSLVAQGPGYTQYF.

The chain joins TRBV5-1 to TRBJ1-4; possibly TRBD1 for D (6 bases). V lost 3 bases and J 5 bases, leaving 17 bases between the germline ends. CDR1 and CDR2 (germline): SGHRS, YFSETQ. The CDR3 runs to 16 residues. The CDR3 reads CASSSETGLANEKLFF. The CDR3 coding sequence is TGCGCCAGCAGCTCCGAAACAGGGCTCGCCAATGAAAAACTGTTTTTT.

The chain employs TRBV7-9 and TRBJ2-5, with TRBD1 matching over 9 bases. Germline-derived CDR1 and CDR2 are SEHNR and FQNEAQ (reference sequence). Trimming removed 5 bases from V and 4 bases from J; junction bases left unmatched: 11. There are 16 residues in the CDR3. The CDR3: CASSPGQGNRAETQYF. The CDR3 nucleotides are TGTGCCAGCAGCCCCGGACAGGGGAATAGGGCAGAGACCCAGTACTTC.

The chain has TRBV29-1 and TRBJ1-1; unclear D gene. Looked up from germline, CDR1 is SQVTM and CDR2 is ANQGSEA. Trimming shortened V by 2 bases and J by 5 bases, and 12 bases separated the two germline ends. The length of the CDR3 is 13 residues. The CDR3 loop reads CSVEWVGYTEAFF. DNA for the CDR3: TGCAGCGTTGAATGGGTCGGGTATACTGAAGCTTTCTTT.

V and J are TRBV6-1 and TRBJ2-5, with D perhaps matching TRBD2 (6 bases). This CDR3 is 13 amino acids long. Germline V lookup: CDR1 MNHNS, CDR2 SASEGT. V was shortened by 7 bases and J by 2 bases, with 11 bases between the two germline ends. In nucleotides, the CDR3 is TGTGCCAGCAAGTCGGCGGGACAAGAGACCCAGTACTTC. Its protein is CASKSAGQETQYF.

The chain employs TRBV5-1 and TRBJ1-2; D is perhaps TRBD1 (6 bases). Looked up from germline, CDR1 is SGHRS and CDR2 is YFSETQ. This CDR3 contains 15 residues. With 0 bases removed from V and 8 bases from J, the gap between germline ends came to 17 bases. The CDR3 protein is CASSLDRATTRGYTF. DNA for the CDR3: TGCGCCAGCAGCTTGGACAGGGCCACAACGAGAGGCTACACCTTC.

The chain links TRBV7-8 to TRBJ2-1; the match to TRBD1 covers 7 bases. V gave up 7 bases and J gave up 6 bases; unmatched junction bases: 15. This CDR3 is 16 amino acids long. CDR1 and CDR2 from the germline V gene are SGHVS and FQNEAQ. The DNA for the CDR3 is TGTGCCAGCACCTCCGTCCGGGACAGCATTTCCAATGAGCAGTTCTTC. This codes for CASTSVRDSISNEQFF.

The CDR3 DNA is TGTGCCAGTAGTATCCCAGGGATAAACTATGGCTACACCTTC. Its protein product is CASSIPGINYGYTF. V is TRBV19 and J is TRBJ1-2, with D maybe TRBD1 (5 bases). V dropped 3 bases and J dropped 2 bases, with 10 bases sitting between them. CDR3 length: 14 residues. The germline CDR1 and CDR2 sequences are LNHDA and SQIVND (reference sequence).